A selection of T cell receptor beta chains follows, all from one sample in a study of identical twins. One entry per CDR3 protein results from TCRdb running MiXCR on the 5' RACE reads. The table records about 1.7 million distinct CDR3 sequences, under 35% of them present only once. Sequencing was carried out using cord blood. The receptors derive from a newborn girl in good health. CDR3s include the opening cysteine and the closing phenylalanine or tryptophan. A D gene is named only where the DNA matches it firmly. Some rows mark clone size as missing; the rest say once, few, many or name a class of expanded clone.

cdr3_aa: CASSMIDRPYNEQFF
cdr3_nt: TGTGCCAGCAGTATGATCGACAGGCCTTACAATGAGCAGTTCTTC
v_call: TRBV27
j_call: TRBJ2-1
d_call: -
clone_size: -

cdr3_aa: CASSNSLTVSTDTQYF
cdr3_nt: TGTGCCAGCAGTAACTCACTGACAGTCAGCACAGATACGCAGTATTTT
v_call: TRBV6-5
j_call: TRBJ2-3
d_call: -
clone_size: few

cdr3_aa: CASSEAGSLAGVRNEQFF
cdr3_nt: TGTGCCAGCAGTGAAGCTGGTTCACTAGCGGGAGTCCGAAATGAGCAGTTCTTC
v_call: TRBV2
j_call: TRBJ2-1
d_call: TRBD2
clone_size: few

cdr3_aa: CASSHKNIQYF
cdr3_nt: TGTGCCAGCAGCCACAAAAACATTCAGTACTTC
v_call: TRBV12-3/TRBV12-4
j_call: TRBJ2-4
d_call: -
clone_size: many

cdr3_aa: CASSSQLGYEQYF
cdr3_nt: TGTGCCAGCAGCTCCCAACTCGGCTACGAGCAGTACTTC
v_call: TRBV7-2
j_call: TRBJ2-7
d_call: -
clone_size: few

cdr3_aa: CASSLLGQGGGMNTEAFF
cdr3_nt: TGCGCCAGCAGCTTGCTAGGACAGGGTGGGGGCATGAACACTGAAGCTTTCTTT
v_call: TRBV5-1
j_call: TRBJ1-1
d_call: TRBD1
clone_size: -

cdr3_aa: CSASNSRIETQYF
cdr3_nt: TGCAGTGCTAGCAATAGTAGGATTGAGACCCAGTACTTC
v_call: TRBV20-1
j_call: TRBJ2-5
d_call: -
clone_size: few

cdr3_aa: CASRAKGRDSYEQYF
cdr3_nt: TGTGCCAGCAGAGCGAAAGGACGGGACTCCTACGAGCAGTACTTC
v_call: TRBV6-5
j_call: TRBJ2-7
d_call: -
clone_size: once

cdr3_aa: CSARMGNLAKNIQYF
cdr3_nt: TGCAGTGCTAGAATGGGGAATCTAGCCAAAAACATTCAGTACTTC
v_call: TRBV20-1
j_call: TRBJ2-4
d_call: -
clone_size: -

cdr3_aa: CASRSPSEQYF
cdr3_nt: TGCGCCAGCAGATCCCCTAGCGAGCAGTACTTC
v_call: TRBV5-1
j_call: TRBJ2-7
d_call: -
clone_size: few

cdr3_aa: CSVVSSNSGNTIYF
cdr3_nt: TGCAGCGTTGTTTCCTCAAACTCTGGAAACACCATATATTTT
v_call: TRBV29-1
j_call: TRBJ1-3
d_call: -
clone_size: -

cdr3_aa: CASSLGNLQGGEQYF
cdr3_nt: TGCGCCAGCAGCTTGGGAAACCTACAGGGGGGGGAGCAGTACTTC
v_call: TRBV5-1
j_call: TRBJ2-7
d_call: -
clone_size: -

cdr3_aa: CSAKTSGASSYNEQFF
cdr3_nt: TGCAGTGCTAAGACTAGCGGGGCGAGCTCCTACAATGAGCAGTTCTTC
v_call: TRBV20-1
j_call: TRBJ2-1
d_call: TRBD2
clone_size: -

cdr3_aa: CASSPQQGVEGYGYTF
cdr3_nt: TGTGCCAGCAGCCCCCAACAGGGGGTAGAGGGATATGGCTACACCTTC
v_call: TRBV7-6
j_call: TRBJ1-2
d_call: TRBD1
clone_size: few

cdr3_aa: CASSAPSGTPYNEQYF
cdr3_nt: TGTGCCAGCAGCGCGCCTAGCGGGACGCCCTACAATGAGCAGTACTTC
v_call: TRBV7-9
j_call: TRBJ2-7
d_call: TRBD2
clone_size: -

cdr3_aa: CSADAFYQATSTDTQYF
cdr3_nt: TGCAGTGCCGATGCCTTCTATCAGGCTACTAGCACAGATACGCAGTATTTT
v_call: TRBV20-1
j_call: TRBJ2-3
d_call: -
clone_size: -

cdr3_aa: CASSFSSGGTYGETQYF
cdr3_nt: TGTGCCAGCAGTTTCTCTAGCGGGGGAACGTATGGGGAGACCCAGTACTTC
v_call: TRBV12-3/TRBV12-4
j_call: TRBJ2-5
d_call: TRBD2
clone_size: few

cdr3_aa: CASSPALRGEKLFF
cdr3_nt: TGTGCCAGTAGCCCCGCATTGCGGGGAGAAAAACTGTTTTTT
v_call: TRBV7-9
j_call: TRBJ1-4
d_call: -
clone_size: -

cdr3_aa: CASSQDKNSYNEQYF
cdr3_nt: TGTGCCAGCAGCCAAGACAAAAACTCCTACAATGAGCAGTACTTC
v_call: TRBV4-2
j_call: TRBJ2-5
d_call: -
clone_size: -

cdr3_aa: CSVREWGETQYF
cdr3_nt: TGCAGTGTCAGGGAGTGGGGAGAGACCCAGTACTTC
v_call: TRBV20-1
j_call: TRBJ2-5
d_call: -
clone_size: -

cdr3_aa: CASRVSRGDYGYTF
cdr3_nt: TGCGCCAGCAGGGTCTCCAGGGGGGATTATGGCTACACCTTC
v_call: TRBV5-1
j_call: TRBJ1-2
d_call: TRBD1
clone_size: -

cdr3_aa: CASSLQPRTDTQYF
cdr3_nt: TGCGCCAGCAGCTTGCAGCCCCGCACAGATACGCAGTATTTT
v_call: TRBV5-1
j_call: TRBJ2-3
d_call: -
clone_size: -

cdr3_aa: CASSPGLFVTDTQYF
cdr3_nt: TGTGCCAGCAGCCCGGGACTATTCGTCACAGATACGCAGTATTTT
v_call: TRBV7-2
j_call: TRBJ2-3
d_call: TRBD2
clone_size: -

cdr3_aa: CASSLAPTENYGYTF
cdr3_nt: TGTGCCAGCAGCCTCGCCCCGACAGAGAACTATGGCTACACCTTC
v_call: TRBV7-6
j_call: TRBJ1-2
d_call: -
clone_size: -

cdr3_aa: CASSQTIARGYPKETQYF
cdr3_nt: TGTGCCAGCAGCCAAACCATCGCCAGGGGCTATCCAAAAGAGACCCAGTACTTC
v_call: TRBV16
j_call: TRBJ2-5
d_call: -
clone_size: -

cdr3_aa: CASNHGAGGGEQYF
cdr3_nt: TGTGCCAGCAACCACGGTGCGGGGGGTGGCGAGCAGTACTTC
v_call: TRBV7-9
j_call: TRBJ2-7
d_call: TRBD2
clone_size: few

cdr3_aa: CSARGSGQTNTEAFF
cdr3_nt: TGCAGTGCTAGAGGCTCGGGACAGACCAACACTGAAGCTTTCTTT
v_call: TRBV20-1
j_call: TRBJ1-1
d_call: TRBD1
clone_size: -

cdr3_aa: CASSPPGWEQNNEQFF
cdr3_nt: TGTGCCAGCTCACCACCGGGATGGGAGCAGAACAATGAGCAGTTCTTC
v_call: TRBV18
j_call: TRBJ2-1
d_call: -
clone_size: -

cdr3_aa: CASSDSTSGGAGGTQYF
cdr3_nt: TGTGCCAGCAGTGACTCGACTAGCGGGGGAGCGGGTGGTACGCAGTATTTT
v_call: TRBV12-3/TRBV12-4
j_call: TRBJ2-3
d_call: TRBD2
clone_size: once

cdr3_aa: CASSLGREGLETQYF
cdr3_nt: TGTGCCAGCAGTTTGGGGCGGGAGGGCCTCGAGACCCAGTACTTC
v_call: TRBV12-3/TRBV12-4
j_call: TRBJ2-5
d_call: TRBD2
clone_size: few

cdr3_aa: CASRKGSSYEQYF
cdr3_nt: TGTGCCAGCAGAAAGGGCAGTTCCTACGAGCAGTACTTC
v_call: TRBV12-3/TRBV12-4
j_call: TRBJ2-7
d_call: -
clone_size: many

cdr3_aa: CASSIIRRYSYNEQFF
cdr3_nt: TGTGCCAGCAGCATAATTCGGAGATACTCCTACAATGAGCAGTTCTTC
v_call: TRBV3-1
j_call: TRBJ2-1
d_call: -
clone_size: -

cdr3_aa: CASSVVQGYGYTF
cdr3_nt: TGTGCCAGCAGCGTAGTTCAAGGCTATGGCTACACCTTC
v_call: TRBV25-1
j_call: TRBJ1-2
d_call: -
clone_size: many

cdr3_aa: CASSLGSGRVSYNEQFF
cdr3_nt: TGTGCCAGCAGCTTAGGGAGCGGGAGGGTCTCCTACAATGAGCAGTTCTTC
v_call: TRBV7-9
j_call: TRBJ2-1
d_call: TRBD2
clone_size: -

cdr3_aa: CASSPRQRFPYEQYF
cdr3_nt: TGCGCCAGCAGCCCGCGACAGCGCTTCCCCTACGAGCAGTACTTC
v_call: TRBV4-1
j_call: TRBJ2-7
d_call: -
clone_size: -

cdr3_aa: CASSSNRLAGDEQFF
cdr3_nt: TGTGCCAGCAGCTCCAATAGACTAGCGGGAGACGAGCAGTTCTTC
v_call: TRBV12-3/TRBV12-4
j_call: TRBJ2-1
d_call: TRBD2
clone_size: -

cdr3_aa: CASSSAETSGTPNEQYF
cdr3_nt: TGTGCCAGCAGTTCCGCAGAGACTAGCGGGACTCCCAATGAGCAGTACTTC
v_call: TRBV27
j_call: TRBJ2-7
d_call: TRBD2
clone_size: -

cdr3_aa: CASRVTVDNYGYTF
cdr3_nt: TGTGCCAGCAGGGTGACAGTAGATAACTATGGCTACACCTTC
v_call: TRBV6-1
j_call: TRBJ1-2
d_call: -
clone_size: -

cdr3_aa: CASSVGRGNQPQHF
cdr3_nt: TGTGCCAGCAGCGTAGGCAGGGGCAATCAGCCCCAGCATTTT
v_call: TRBV2
j_call: TRBJ1-5
d_call: -
clone_size: many

cdr3_aa: CASSVGGVIKETQYF
cdr3_nt: TGTGCCAGCAGCGTAGGGGGGGTCATAAAAGAGACCCAGTACTTC
v_call: TRBV9
j_call: TRBJ2-5
d_call: -
clone_size: -

cdr3_aa: CASSLQIGSTDTQYF
cdr3_nt: TGTGCCAGCAGCCTCCAGATTGGGAGCACAGATACGCAGTATTTT
v_call: TRBV3-1
j_call: TRBJ2-3
d_call: -
clone_size: -

cdr3_aa: CSVRQGPYGYTF
cdr3_nt: TGCAGCGTTAGACAGGGGCCCTATGGCTACACCTTC
v_call: TRBV29-1
j_call: TRBJ1-2
d_call: TRBD1
clone_size: many

cdr3_aa: CATAGGKSTDTQYF
cdr3_nt: TGTGCCACCGCGGGCGGGAAGAGCACAGATACGCAGTATTTT
v_call: TRBV24-1
j_call: TRBJ2-3
d_call: -
clone_size: few

cdr3_aa: CASSLTPQANTEAFF
cdr3_nt: TGTGCCAGCAGCTTAACCCCCCAGGCTAACACTGAAGCTTTCTTT
v_call: TRBV7-2
j_call: TRBJ1-1
d_call: -
clone_size: -

cdr3_aa: CSAHPLGTSTDTQYF
cdr3_nt: TGCAGTGCTCACCCACTAGGGACCAGCACAGATACGCAGTATTTT
v_call: TRBV20-1
j_call: TRBJ2-3
d_call: -
clone_size: -

cdr3_aa: CASTGHPSYEQYF
cdr3_nt: TGTGCCAGCACAGGACACCCCTCCTACGAGCAGTACTTC
v_call: TRBV14
j_call: TRBJ2-7
d_call: -
clone_size: few

cdr3_aa: CASRRAYRVRSYEQYF
cdr3_nt: TGTGCCAGCAGAAGGGCCTACAGGGTACGGTCCTACGAGCAGTACTTC
v_call: TRBV12-3/TRBV12-4
j_call: TRBJ2-7
d_call: -
clone_size: -

cdr3_aa: CASSKVRRYTF
cdr3_nt: TGTGCCAGCAGCAAAGTCAGGCGCTACACCTTC
v_call: TRBV21-1
j_call: TRBJ1-2
d_call: -
clone_size: -

cdr3_aa: CATSRSWDGGTRNTEAFF
cdr3_nt: TGTGCCACCAGCAGATCCTGGGACGGTGGGACAAGGAACACTGAAGCTTTCTTT
v_call: TRBV15
j_call: TRBJ1-1
d_call: -
clone_size: -

cdr3_aa: CSADREDEQYF
cdr3_nt: TGCAGTGCGGATCGGGAGGATGAGCAGTACTTC
v_call: TRBV20-1
j_call: TRBJ2-5
d_call: TRBD2
clone_size: -

cdr3_aa: CASRRGGSGYTF
cdr3_nt: TGTGCCAGCAGGAGAGGGGGGAGCGGCTACACCTTC
v_call: TRBV6-1
j_call: TRBJ1-2
d_call: -
clone_size: few

cdr3_aa: CASSLNRGTYNEQFF
cdr3_nt: TGTGCCAGCAGCCTCAACAGGGGCACCTACAATGAGCAGTTCTTC
v_call: TRBV3-1
j_call: TRBJ2-1
d_call: TRBD1
clone_size: few

cdr3_aa: CASSYSYGNSPYEQYF
cdr3_nt: TGTGCCAGCAGTTACTCGTATGGCAACTCCCCTTACGAGCAGTACTTC
v_call: TRBV6-6
j_call: TRBJ2-7
d_call: -
clone_size: few